Reported below is one TCR beta chain. 5'RACE with constant-segment primers built TCRalpha and TCRbeta cDNA libraries with UMIs. One entry per CDR3 protein, called by TCRdb with MiXCR from the 5' RACE reads. The table includes around 250,000 distinct CDR3 sequences, 8% to 10% detected once. These data belong to a study of T-cell memory formation after mild COVID-19. In the study overall: Each donor largely had its own TCR clusters.

Germline values: CDR1 MNHNS, CDR2 SASEGT. This CDR3 is built from 14 residues. The ends lost 3 bases at V and 5 bases at J; junction bases unmatched: 3. Sequences were obtained from PBMCs or a T cell subset sorted from them (not recorded which). The rearrangement links TRBV6-1 to TRBJ2-2; the match to TRBD2 covers 7 bases. This receptor was taken from a man aged 18-30 years who had mild COVID-19 (a few samples of this study predate the infection). Cell type and time point are not known. CDR3 DNA sequence: TGTGCCAGCAGTGAGCCCGGGGGGACCGGGGAGCTGTTTTTT. Protein: CASSEPGGTGELFF.